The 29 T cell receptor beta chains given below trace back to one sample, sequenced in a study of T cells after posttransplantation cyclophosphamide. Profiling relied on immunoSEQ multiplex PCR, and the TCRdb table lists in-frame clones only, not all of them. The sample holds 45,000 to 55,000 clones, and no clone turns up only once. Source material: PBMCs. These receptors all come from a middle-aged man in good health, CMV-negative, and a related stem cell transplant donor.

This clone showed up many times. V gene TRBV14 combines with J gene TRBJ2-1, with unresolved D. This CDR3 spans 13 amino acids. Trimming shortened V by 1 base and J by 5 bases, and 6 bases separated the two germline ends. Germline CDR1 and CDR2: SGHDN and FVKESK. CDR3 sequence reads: CASSQGYNNEQFF. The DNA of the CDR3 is TGTGCCAGCAGCCAAGGGTACAACAATGAGCAGTTCTTC.

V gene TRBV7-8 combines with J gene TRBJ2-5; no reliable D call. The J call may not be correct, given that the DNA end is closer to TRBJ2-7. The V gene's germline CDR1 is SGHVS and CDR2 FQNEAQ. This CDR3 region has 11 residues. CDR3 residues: CASSFTNEQYF. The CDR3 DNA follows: TGTGCCAGCAGCTTCACCAACGAGCAGTACTTC.

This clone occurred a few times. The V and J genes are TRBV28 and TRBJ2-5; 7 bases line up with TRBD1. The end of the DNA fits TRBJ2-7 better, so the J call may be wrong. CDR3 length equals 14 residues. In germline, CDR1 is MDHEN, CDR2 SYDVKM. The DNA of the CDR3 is TGTGCCAGCACGTCCGACAGGGCCTCCTACGAGCAGTACTTC. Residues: CASTSDRASYEQYF.

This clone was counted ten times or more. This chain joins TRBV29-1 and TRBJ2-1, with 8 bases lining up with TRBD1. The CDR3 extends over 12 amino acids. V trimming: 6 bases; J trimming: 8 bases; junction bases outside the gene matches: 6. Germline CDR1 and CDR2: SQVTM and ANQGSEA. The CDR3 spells CSVRTGWDEQFF. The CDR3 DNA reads TGCAGCGTCCGGACAGGGTGGGATGAGCAGTTCTTC.

The CDR3 loop reads CASSFHTPDRGYNSPLHF. The CDR3 DNA is TGTGCCAGCAGCTTTCATACGCCCGACAGGGGGTATAATTCACCCCTCCACTTT. The gene calls are TRBV11-2 and TRBJ1-6; 9 bases fit TRBD1. Germline trimming cut 3 bases from V and 4 bases from J; bases unmatched to any gene: 10. The CDR3 consists of 18 residues. Per the germline V gene, CDR1 is SGHAT and CDR2 is FQNNGV.

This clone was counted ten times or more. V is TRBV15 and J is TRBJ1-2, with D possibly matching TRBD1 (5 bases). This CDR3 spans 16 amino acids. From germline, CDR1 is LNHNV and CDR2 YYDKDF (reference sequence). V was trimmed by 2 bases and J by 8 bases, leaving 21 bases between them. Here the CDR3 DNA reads TGTGCCACCAGCAGACCCGGGTGGGGCAGCGCAAGGGGCTACACCTTC. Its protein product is CATSRPGWGSARGYTF. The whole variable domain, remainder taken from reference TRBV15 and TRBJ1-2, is DAMVIQNPRYQVTQFGKPVTLSCSQTLNHNVMYWYQQKSSQAPKLLFHYYDKDFNNEADTPDNFQSRRPNTSFCFLDIRSPGLGDTAMYLCATSRPGWGSARGYTFGSGTRLTVV.

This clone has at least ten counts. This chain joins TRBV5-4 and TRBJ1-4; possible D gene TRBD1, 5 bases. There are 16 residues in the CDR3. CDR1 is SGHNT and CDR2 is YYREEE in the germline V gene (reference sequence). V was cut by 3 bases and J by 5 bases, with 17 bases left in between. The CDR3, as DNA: TGTGCCAGCAGCTCAAAACAAGGTCGGGGGAATGAAAAACTGTTTTTT. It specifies CASSSKQGRGNEKLFF.

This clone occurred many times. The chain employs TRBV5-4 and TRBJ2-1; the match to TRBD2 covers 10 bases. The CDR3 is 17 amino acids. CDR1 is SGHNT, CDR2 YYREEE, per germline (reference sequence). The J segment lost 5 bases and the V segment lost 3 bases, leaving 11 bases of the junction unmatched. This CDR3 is CASSSELSGRAHNEQFF. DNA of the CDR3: TGTGCCAGCAGCTCGGAACTGAGCGGGAGGGCTCACAATGAGCAGTTCTTC.

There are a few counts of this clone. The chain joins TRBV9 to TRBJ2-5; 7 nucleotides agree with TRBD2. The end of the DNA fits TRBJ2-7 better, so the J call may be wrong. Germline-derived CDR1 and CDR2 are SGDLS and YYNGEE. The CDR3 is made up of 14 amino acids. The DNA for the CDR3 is TGTGCCAGCAGCTTCGGGGAGGGACGGGACGAGCAGTACTTC. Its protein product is CASSFGEGRDEQYF.

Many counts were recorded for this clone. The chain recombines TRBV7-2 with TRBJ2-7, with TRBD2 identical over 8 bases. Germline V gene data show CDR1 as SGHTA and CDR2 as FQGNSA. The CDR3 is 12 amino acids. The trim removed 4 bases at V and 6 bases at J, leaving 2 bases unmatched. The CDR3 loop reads CASSSGGAEQYF. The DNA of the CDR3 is TGTGCCAGCAGCTCGGGGGGGGCCGAGCAGTACTTC.

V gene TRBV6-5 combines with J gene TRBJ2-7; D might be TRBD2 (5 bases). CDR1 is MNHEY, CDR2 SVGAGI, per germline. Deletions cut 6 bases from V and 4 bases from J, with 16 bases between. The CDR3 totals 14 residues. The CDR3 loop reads CASSVGGFPYEQYF. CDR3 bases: TGTGCCAGCAGCGTCGGCGGGTTCCCGTACGAGCAGTACTTC.

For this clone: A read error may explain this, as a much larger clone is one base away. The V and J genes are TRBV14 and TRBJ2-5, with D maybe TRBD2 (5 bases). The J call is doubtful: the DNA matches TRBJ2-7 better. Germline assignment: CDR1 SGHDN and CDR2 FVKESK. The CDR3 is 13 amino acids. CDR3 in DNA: TGTGCCAGCAGCCAGGATCGAGGGTACGAGCAGTACTTC. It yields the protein CASSQDRGYEQYF.

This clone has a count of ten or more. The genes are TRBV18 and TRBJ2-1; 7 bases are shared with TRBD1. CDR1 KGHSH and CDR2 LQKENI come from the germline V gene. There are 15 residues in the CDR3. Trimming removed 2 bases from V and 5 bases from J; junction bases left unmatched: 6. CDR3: CASSPNRGPNNEQFF. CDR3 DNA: TGTGCCAGCTCACCAAACAGGGGACCCAACAATGAGCAGTTCTTC. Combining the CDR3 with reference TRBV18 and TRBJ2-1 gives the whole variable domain NAGVMQNPRHLVRRRGQEARLRCSPMKGHSHVYWYRQLPEEGLKFMVYLQKENIIDESGMPKERFSAEFPKEGPSILRIQQVVRGDSAAYFCASSPNRGPNNEQFFGPGTRLTVL.

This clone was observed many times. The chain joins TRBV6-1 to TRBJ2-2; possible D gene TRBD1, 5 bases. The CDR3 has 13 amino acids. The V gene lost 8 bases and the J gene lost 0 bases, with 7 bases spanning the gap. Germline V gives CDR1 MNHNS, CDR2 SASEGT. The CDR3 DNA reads TGTGCCAGCCAGGGCCCGAACACCGGGGAGCTGTTTTTT. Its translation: CASQGPNTGELFF.

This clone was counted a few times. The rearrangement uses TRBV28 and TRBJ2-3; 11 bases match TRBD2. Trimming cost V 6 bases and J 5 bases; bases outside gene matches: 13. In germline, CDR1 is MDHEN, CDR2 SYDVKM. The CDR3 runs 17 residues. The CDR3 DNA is TGTGCCAGCAGCGTCCCTTTAGCGGGAGGGCCAGGAGATACGCAGTATTTT. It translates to CASSVPLAGGPGDTQYF.

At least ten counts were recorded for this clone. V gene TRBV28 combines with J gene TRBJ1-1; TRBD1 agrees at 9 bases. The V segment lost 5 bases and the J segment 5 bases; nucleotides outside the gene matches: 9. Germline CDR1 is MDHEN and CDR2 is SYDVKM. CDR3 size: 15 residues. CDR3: CASSPLGTGLTEAFF. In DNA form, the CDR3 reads TGTGCCAGCAGTCCCTTGGGGACAGGGTTGACTGAAGCTTTCTTT.

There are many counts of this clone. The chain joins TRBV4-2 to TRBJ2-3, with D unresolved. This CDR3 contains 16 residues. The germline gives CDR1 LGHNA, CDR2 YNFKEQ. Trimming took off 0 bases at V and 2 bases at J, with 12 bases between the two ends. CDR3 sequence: CASSQDLAATTDTQYF. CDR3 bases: TGTGCCAGCAGCCAAGATCTTGCGGCAACCACAGATACGCAGTATTTT.

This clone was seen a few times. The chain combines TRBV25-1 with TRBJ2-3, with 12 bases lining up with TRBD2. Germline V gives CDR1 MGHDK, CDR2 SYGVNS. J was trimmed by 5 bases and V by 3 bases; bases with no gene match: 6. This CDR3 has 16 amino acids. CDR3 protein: CASSDRLAGEGDTQYF. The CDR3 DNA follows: TGTGCCAGCAGTGACCGACTAGCGGGAGAGGGAGATACGCAGTATTTT.

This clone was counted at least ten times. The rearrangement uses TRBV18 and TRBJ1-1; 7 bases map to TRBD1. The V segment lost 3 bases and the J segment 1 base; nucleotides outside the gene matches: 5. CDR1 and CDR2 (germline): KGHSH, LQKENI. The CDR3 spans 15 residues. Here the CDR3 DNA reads TGTGCCAGCTCACCCTCGACAGGGAGGAACACTGAAGCTTTCTTT. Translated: CASSPSTGRNTEAFF.

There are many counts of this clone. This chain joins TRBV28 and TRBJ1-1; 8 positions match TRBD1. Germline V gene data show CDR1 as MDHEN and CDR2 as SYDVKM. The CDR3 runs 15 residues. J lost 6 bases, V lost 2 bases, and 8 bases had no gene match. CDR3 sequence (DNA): TGTGCCAGCAGTTTAGAGGCAGGGACAGGCTCTGAAGCTTTCTTT. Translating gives CASSLEAGTGSEAFF.

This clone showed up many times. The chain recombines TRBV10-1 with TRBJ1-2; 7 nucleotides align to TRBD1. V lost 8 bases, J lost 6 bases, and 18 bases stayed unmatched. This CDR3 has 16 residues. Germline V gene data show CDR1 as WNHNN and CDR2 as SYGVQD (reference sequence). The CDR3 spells CASGPRGTDTLNGYTF. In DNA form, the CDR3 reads TGCGCCAGCGGGCCCAGGGGGACAGATACGCTCAATGGCTACACCTTC.

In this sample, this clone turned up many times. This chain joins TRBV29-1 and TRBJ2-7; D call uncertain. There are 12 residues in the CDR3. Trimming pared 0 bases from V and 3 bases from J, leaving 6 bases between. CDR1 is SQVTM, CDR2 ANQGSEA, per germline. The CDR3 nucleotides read TGCAGCGTTGAAGAGAGAGACTACGAGCAGTACTTC. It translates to CSVEERDYEQYF.

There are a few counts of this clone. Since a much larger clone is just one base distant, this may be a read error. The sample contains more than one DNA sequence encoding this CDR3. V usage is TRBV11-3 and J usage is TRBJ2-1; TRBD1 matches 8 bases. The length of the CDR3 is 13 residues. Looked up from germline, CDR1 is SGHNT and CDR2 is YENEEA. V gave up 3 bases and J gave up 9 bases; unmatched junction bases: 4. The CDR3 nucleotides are TGTGCCAGCAGCTTCGGGACAGGAGGTGAGCAGTTCTTC. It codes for CASSFGTGGEQFF.

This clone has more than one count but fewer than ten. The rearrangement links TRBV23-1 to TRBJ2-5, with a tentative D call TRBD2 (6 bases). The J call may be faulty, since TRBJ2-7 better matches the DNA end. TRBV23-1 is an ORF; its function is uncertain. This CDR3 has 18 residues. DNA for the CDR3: TGCGCCAGCAGTCAATCGCGAGGGAGTAGCGGAGCGTCCTACGAGCAGTACTTC. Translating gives CASSQSRGSSGASYEQYF.

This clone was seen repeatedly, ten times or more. Written as DNA, the CDR3 is TGTGCCAGCAACAGGGACCTCGAGCAGTACTTC. Translated: CASNRDLEQYF. V gene TRBV6-1 combines with J gene TRBJ2-7; perhaps TRBD1 as D (6 bases). The CDR3 sequence is 11 residues long. Trimming took off 7 bases at V and 6 bases at J, with 10 bases between the two ends. CDR1 is MNHNS and CDR2 is SASEGT in the germline V gene.

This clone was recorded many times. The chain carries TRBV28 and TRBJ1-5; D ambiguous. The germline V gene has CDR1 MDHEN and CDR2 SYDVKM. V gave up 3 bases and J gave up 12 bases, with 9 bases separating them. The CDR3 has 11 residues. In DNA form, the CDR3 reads TGTGCCAGCAGTTTCCAGACACTCCAGCATTTT. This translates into CASSFQTLQHF.

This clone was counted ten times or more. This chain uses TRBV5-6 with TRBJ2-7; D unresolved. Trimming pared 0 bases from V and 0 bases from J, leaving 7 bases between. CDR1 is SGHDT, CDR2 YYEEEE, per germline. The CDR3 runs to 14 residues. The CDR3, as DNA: TGTGCCAGCAGCTTGGGGCAGTTCTCCTACGAGCAGTACTTC. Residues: CASSLGQFSYEQYF.

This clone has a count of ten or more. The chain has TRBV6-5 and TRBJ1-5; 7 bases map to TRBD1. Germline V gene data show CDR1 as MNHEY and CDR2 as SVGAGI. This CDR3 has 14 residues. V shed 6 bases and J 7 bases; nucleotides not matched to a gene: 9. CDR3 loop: CASSLRQGGQPQHF. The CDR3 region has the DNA TGTGCCAGCAGCCTCCGACAGGGAGGACAGCCCCAGCATTTT.

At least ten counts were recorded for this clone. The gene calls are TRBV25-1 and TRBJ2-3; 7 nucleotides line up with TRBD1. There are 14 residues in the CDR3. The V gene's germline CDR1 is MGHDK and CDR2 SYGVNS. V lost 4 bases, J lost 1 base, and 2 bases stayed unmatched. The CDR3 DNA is TGTGCCAGCAGTGCGCAGGGGGGCACAGATACGCAGTATTTT. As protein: CASSAQGGTDTQYF.